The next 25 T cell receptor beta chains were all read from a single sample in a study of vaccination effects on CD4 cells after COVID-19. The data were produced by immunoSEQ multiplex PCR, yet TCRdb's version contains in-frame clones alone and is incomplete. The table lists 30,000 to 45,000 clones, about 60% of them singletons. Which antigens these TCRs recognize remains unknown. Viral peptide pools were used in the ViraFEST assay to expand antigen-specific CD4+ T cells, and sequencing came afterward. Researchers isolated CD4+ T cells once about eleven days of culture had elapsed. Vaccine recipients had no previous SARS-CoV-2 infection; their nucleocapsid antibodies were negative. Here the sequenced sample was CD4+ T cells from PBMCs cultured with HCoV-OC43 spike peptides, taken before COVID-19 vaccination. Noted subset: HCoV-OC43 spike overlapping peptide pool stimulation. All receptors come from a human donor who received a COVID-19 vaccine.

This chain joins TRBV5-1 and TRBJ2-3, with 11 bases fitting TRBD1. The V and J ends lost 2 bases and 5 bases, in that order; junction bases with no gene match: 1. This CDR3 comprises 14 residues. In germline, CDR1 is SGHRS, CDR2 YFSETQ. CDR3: CASSLGTGGDTQYF. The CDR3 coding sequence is TGCGCCAGCAGCTTAGGGACAGGGGGAGATACGCAGTATTTT.

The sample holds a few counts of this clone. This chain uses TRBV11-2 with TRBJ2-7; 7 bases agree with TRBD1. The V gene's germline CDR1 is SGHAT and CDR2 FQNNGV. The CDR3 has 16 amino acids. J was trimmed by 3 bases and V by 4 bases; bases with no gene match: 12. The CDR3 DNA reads TGTGCCAGCAGCTCCCCCAGGGGGATGACCTACTACGAGCAGTACTTC. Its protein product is CASSSPRGMTYYEQYF.

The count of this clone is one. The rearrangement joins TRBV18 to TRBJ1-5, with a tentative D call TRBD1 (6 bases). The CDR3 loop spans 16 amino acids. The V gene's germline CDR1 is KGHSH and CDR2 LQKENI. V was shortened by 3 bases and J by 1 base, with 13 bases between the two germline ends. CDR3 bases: TGTGCCAGCTCACCGCAACAGGGTGGAAGCAATCAGCCCCAGCATTTT. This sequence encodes CASSPQQGGSNQPQHF.

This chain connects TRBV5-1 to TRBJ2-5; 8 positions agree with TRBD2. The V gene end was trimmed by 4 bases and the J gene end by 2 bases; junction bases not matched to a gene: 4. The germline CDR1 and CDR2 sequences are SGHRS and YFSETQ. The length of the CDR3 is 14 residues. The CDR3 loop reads CASSTGGGQETQYF. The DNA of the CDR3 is TGCGCCAGCAGCACCGGCGGGGGGCAAGAGACCCAGTACTTC.

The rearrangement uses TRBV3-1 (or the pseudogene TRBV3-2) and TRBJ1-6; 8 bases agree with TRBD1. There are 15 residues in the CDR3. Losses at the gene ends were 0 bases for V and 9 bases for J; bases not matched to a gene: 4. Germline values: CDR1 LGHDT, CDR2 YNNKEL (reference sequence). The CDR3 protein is CASSQDRGRSSPLHF. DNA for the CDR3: TGTGCCAGCAGCCAAGACAGGGGGCGAAGTTCACCCCTCCACTTT.

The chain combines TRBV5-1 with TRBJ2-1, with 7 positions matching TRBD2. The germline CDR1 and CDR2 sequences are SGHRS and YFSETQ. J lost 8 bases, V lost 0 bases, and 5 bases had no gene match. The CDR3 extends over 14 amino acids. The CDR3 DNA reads TGCGCCAGCAGCTTGGTTGCGGGGGTGTATGAGCAGTTCTTC. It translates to CASSLVAGVYEQFF.

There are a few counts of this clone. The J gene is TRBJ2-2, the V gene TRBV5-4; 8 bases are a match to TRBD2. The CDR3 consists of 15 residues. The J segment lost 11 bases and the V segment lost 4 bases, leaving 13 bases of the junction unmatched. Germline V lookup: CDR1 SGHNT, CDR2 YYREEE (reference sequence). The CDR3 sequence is CASSPKVGSGAELFF. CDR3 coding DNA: TGTGCCAGCAGCCCCAAGGTTGGTAGCGGGGCAGAGCTGTTTTTT.

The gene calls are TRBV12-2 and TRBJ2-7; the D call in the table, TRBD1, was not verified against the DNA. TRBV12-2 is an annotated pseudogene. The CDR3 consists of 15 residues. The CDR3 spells CASRSRGTGGHEQYF. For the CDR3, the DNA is TGTGCAAGTCGCTCTCGCGGGACAGGGGGCCACGAGCAGTACTTC.

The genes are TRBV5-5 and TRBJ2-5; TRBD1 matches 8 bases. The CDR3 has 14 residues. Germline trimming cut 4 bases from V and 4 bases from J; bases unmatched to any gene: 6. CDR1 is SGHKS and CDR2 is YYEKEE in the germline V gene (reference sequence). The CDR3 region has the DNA TGTGCCAGCAGCGCTGGACAGGGAAGAGAGACCCAGTACTTC. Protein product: CASSAGQGRETQYF.

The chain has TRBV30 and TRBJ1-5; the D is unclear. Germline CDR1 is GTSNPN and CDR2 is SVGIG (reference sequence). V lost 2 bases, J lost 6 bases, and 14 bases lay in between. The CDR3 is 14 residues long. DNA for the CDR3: TGTGCCTGGAGTACCGCGGCCTCCACTCAGCCCCAGCATTTT. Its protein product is CAWSTAASTQPQHF.

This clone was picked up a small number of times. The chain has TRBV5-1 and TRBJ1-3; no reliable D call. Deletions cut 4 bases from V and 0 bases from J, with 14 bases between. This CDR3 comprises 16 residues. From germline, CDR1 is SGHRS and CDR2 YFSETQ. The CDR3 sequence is CASSLEGLSSGNTIYF. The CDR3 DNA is TGCGCCAGCAGCCTGGAGGGTCTTAGCTCTGGAAACACCATATATTTT.

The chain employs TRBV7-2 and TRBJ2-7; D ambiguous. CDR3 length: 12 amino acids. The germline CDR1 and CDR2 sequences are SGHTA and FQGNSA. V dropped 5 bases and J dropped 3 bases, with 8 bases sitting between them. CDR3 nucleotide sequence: TGTGCCAGCAGCCGCACCCTCTACGAGCAGTACTTC. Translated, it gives CASSRTLYEQYF.

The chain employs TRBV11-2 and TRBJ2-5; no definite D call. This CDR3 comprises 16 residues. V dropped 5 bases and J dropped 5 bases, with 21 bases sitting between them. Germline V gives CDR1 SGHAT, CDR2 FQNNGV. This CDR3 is CASSPGLSVNMETQYF. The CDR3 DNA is TGTGCCAGCAGCCCGGGTCTATCCGTCAATATGGAGACCCAGTACTTC.

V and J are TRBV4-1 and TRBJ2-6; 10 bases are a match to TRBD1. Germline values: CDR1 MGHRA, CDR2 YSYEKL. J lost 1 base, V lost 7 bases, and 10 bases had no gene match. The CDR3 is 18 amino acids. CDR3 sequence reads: CASTINRDRGSGANVLTF. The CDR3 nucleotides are TGCGCCAGCACCATTAACCGGGACAGGGGATCTGGGGCCAACGTCCTGACTTTC.

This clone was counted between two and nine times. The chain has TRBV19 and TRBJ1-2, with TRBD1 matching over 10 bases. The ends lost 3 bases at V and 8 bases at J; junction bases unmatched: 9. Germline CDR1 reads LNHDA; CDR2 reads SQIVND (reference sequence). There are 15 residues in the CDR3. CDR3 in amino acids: CASSMNRDRGGGYTF. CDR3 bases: TGTGCCAGTAGTATGAACCGGGACAGGGGAGGAGGCTACACCTTC.

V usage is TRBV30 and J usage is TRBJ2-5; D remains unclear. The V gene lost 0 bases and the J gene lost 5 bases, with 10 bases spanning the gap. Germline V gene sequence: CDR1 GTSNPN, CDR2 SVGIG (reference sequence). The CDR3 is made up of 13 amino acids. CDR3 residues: CAWSVKGAETQYF. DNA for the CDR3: TGTGCCTGGAGTGTCAAGGGCGCGGAGACCCAGTACTTC.

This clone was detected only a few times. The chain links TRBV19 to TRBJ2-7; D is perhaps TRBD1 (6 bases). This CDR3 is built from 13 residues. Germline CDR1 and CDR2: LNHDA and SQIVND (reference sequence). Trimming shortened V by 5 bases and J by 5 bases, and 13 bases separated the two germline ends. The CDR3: CASSPTNRDEQYF. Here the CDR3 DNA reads TGTGCCAGTAGTCCGACGAACAGGGACGAGCAGTACTTC.

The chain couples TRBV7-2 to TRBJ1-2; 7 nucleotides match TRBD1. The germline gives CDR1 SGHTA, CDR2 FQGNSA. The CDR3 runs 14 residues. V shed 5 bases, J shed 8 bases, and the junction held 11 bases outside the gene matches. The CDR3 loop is CASSQSTGFAGYTF. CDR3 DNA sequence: TGTGCCAGCAGCCAATCGACAGGGTTTGCAGGCTACACCTTC.

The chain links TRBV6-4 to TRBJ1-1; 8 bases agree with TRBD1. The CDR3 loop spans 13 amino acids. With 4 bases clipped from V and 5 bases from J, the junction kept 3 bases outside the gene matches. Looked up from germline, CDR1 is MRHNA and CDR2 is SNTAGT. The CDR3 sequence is CASSAGQGTEAFF. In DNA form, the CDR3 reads TGTGCCAGCAGTGCCGGACAGGGTACTGAAGCTTTCTTT.

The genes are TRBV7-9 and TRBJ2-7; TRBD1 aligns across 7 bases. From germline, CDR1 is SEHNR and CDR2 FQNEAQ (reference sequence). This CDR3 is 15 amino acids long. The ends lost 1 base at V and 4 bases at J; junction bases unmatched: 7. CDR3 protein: CASSLGGGVGYEQYF. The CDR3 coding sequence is TGTGCCAGCAGCTTAGGAGGGGGCGTAGGATACGAGCAGTACTTC.

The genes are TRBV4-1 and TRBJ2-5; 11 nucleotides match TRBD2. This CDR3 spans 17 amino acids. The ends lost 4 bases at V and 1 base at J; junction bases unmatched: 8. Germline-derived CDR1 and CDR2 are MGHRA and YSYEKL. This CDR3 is CASSRMPGLAAQETQYF. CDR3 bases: TGCGCCAGCAGCCGCATGCCGGGACTAGCGGCCCAAGAGACCCAGTACTTC.

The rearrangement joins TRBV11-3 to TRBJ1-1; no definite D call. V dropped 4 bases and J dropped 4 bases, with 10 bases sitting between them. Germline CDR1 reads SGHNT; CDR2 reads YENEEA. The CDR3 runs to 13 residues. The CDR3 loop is CASSWNMATEAFF. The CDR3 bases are TGTGCCAGCAGCTGGAATATGGCCACTGAAGCTTTCTTT.

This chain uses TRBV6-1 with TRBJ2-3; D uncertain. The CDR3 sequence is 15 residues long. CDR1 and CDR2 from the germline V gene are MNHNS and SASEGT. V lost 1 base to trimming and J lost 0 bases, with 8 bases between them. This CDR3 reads CASSEEYSSTDTQYF. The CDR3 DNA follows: TGTGCCAGCAGTGAAGAGTACTCTAGCACAGATACGCAGTATTTT.

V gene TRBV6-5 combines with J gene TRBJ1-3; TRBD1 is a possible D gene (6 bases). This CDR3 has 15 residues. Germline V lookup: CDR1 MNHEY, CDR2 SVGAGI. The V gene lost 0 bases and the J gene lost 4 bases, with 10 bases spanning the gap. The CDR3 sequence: CASSYSHGGGNTIYF. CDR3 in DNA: TGTGCCAGCAGTTACTCCCATGGGGGCGGAAACACCATATATTTT.

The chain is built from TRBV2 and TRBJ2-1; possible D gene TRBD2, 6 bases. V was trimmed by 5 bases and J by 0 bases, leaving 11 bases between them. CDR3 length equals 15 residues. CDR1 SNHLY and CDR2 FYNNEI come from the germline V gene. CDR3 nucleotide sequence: TGTGCCAGCAGTAGGGACTCCCCCTCCTACAATGAGCAGTTCTTC. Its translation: CASSRDSPSYNEQFF.